Below are 13 T cell receptor beta chains sequenced from a single sample in a study of breast tumors, draining lymph nodes, adjacent tissues. Each CDR3 protein is one row after TCRdb ran MiXCR on the multiplex PCR reads. The sample carries some 52,000 distinct CDR3 sequences, about 40% recorded once. The sequenced sample was breast tumor tissue. These receptor sequences come from a female donor with breast cancer. Some clones in this sample may be carry-over from other donors' samples.

This clonotype was seen many times. The rearrangement uses TRBV4-2 and TRBJ2-1; 11 nucleotides match TRBD2. The CDR3 runs 17 residues. Per the germline V gene, CDR1 is LGHNA and CDR2 is YNFKEQ. J gave up 7 bases and V 0 bases, and 8 bases lay outside the gene matches. The CDR3 sequence: CASSQDVGTSGRNEQFF. The CDR3 bases are TGTGCCAGCAGCCAAGATGTCGGGACTAGCGGACGGAATGAGCAGTTCTTC.

This clonotype occurred many times. V is TRBV11-3 and J is TRBJ1-6, with 7 bases that match TRBD1. With V trimmed by 4 bases and J by 7 bases, 7 bases remained unmatched. Per the germline V gene, CDR1 is SGHNT and CDR2 is YENEEA. The length of the CDR3 is 15 residues. In DNA form, the CDR3 reads TGTGCCAGCAGCTCCCGGACAGGCGGAAATTCACCCCTCCACTTT. Protein sequence: CASSSRTGGNSPLHF.

Notes on this clonotype: The conserved final phenylalanine or tryptophan is absent from the CDR3, which likely points to a read error. The DNA is left out, because the CDR3 cannot be placed on it with certainty; the CDR3 is given as TCRdb lists it. CDR3 in amino acids: CAISESVGGSGGYTFGS. The rearrangement uses TRBV10-3 and TRBJ2-5; the table's TRBD1 call for D was not verified on the DNA. The CDR3 contains 17 residues when both ends are counted. Germline V gene data show CDR1 as ENHRY and CDR2 as SYGVKD.

Comment on this clonotype: The missing conserved phenylalanine or tryptophan at the end of this CDR3 makes a read error likely. The DNA is left out, because the CDR3 cannot be placed on it with certainty; the CDR3 is given as TCRdb lists it. The chain combines TRBV9 with TRBJ2-5; the table gives TRBD2 as D, unverified against the DNA. The length of the CDR3 is 10 amino acids, counting both ends. In germline, CDR1 is SGDLS, CDR2 YYNGEE. This CDR3 reads CASSPNLGAG.

V is TRBV2 and J is TRBJ1-6; D not resolved. This CDR3 is built from 15 residues. With 7 bases removed from V and 9 bases from J, the gap between germline ends came to 19 bases. Germline lookup yields CDR1 SNHLY and CDR2 FYNNEI. CDR3 coding DNA: TGTGCCAGCACCCGATTTTACAGTGAGGGTTCACCCCTCCACTTT. Its protein is CASTRFYSEGSPLHF.

Remarks on this clonotype: This CDR3 fails to terminate in the conserved phenylalanine or tryptophan, so it likely reflects a read error. CDR3 sequence reads: CASSLGHGGTATNQKLFL. The CDR3 DNA follows: TGTGCCAGCAGCTTAGGGCATGGGGGGACTGCAACTAATCAAAAACTGTTTCTT. The gene calls are TRBV7-9 and TRBJ1-4; D is possibly TRBD1 (5 bases). In germline, CDR1 is SEHNR, CDR2 FQNEAQ (reference sequence). This CDR3 is built from 18 residues.

Ten or more counts support this clonotype. The chain carries TRBV13 and TRBJ2-3; D might be TRBD1 (5 bases). V was clipped by 1 base and J by 3 bases, with 11 bases between them. Germline loops: CDR1 PRHDT, CDR2 FYEKMQ (reference sequence). This CDR3 contains 15 residues. CDR3 residues: CASSLAKQGTDTQYF. The DNA for the CDR3 is TGTGCCAGCAGCTTAGCAAAGCAGGGTACAGATACGCAGTATTTT.

There are many counts of this clonotype. The genes are TRBV10-2 and TRBJ1-1; no firm D call. Germline V gives CDR1 WSHSY, CDR2 SAAADI. With 3 bases removed from V and 1 base from J, the gap between germline ends came to 18 bases. CDR3 size: 17 residues. DNA for the CDR3: TGCGCCAGCAGTGAAGGGAGGTTGGTAACTGGGAACACTGAAGCTTTCTTT. It translates to CASSEGRLVTGNTEAFF.

This clonotype was counted many times. The chain combines TRBV25-1 with TRBJ1-1; tentatively, D is TRBD1 (5 bases). CDR1 is MGHDK, CDR2 SYGVNS, per germline. Between the trimmed V and J ends, which lost 1 base and 3 bases, there was a span of 12 bases. The CDR3 consists of 15 residues. CDR3 sequence: CASSEFGGMDTEAFF. CDR3 DNA sequence: TGTGCCAGCAGTGAATTTGGGGGGATGGACACTGAAGCTTTCTTT.

By share, this clonotype counts as medium-sized. The CDR3 protein is CASSLRIGQGALSPLHF. CDR3 nucleotides: TGTGCCAGCAGCTTAAGAATTGGGCAGGGGGCGCTTTCACCCCTCCACTTT. The V gene is TRBV7-8, the J gene TRBJ1-6, with 8 bases matching TRBD1. CDR3 size: 17 residues. V gave up 2 bases and J gave up 9 bases; unmatched junction bases: 12. Germline V CDR1 and CDR2: SGHVS, FQNEAQ.

The table lists this clonotype with many counts. The chain has TRBV12-3 or TRBV12-4 and TRBJ2-6; D tentatively fits TRBD1 or TRBD2 (5 bases each). This CDR3 has 15 amino acids. V shed 5 bases and J shed 0 bases, with 8 bases lying between them. The CDR3 protein is CASSERGSGANVLTF. The CDR3 DNA follows: TGTGCCAGCAGTGAGAGGGGCTCTGGGGCCAACGTCCTGACTTTC.

The V and J genes are TRBV7-2 and TRBJ2-5; D is perhaps TRBD1 (8 bases). Germline V gene data show CDR1 as SGHTA and CDR2 as FQGNSA. The CDR3 totals 17 residues. Between the trimmed V and J ends, which lost 1 base and 9 bases, there was a span of 24 bases. The CDR3 DNA is TGTGCCAGCAGCTTAGGGTTTCGGCAGGGGGCCCGGGAGGCCCAGTACTTC. Protein product: CASSLGFRQGAREAQYF.

The V and J genes are TRBV9 and TRBJ2-7; 12 nucleotides agree with TRBD2. Trimming at V came to 5 bases and at J to 6 bases, leaving 9 bases not matched to a gene. CDR3 size: 15 residues. The germline CDR1 and CDR2 sequences are SGDLS and YYNGEE. This CDR3 reads CASRGGRLAGAEQYF. The CDR3 nucleotides read TGTGCCAGCAGGGGGGGTCGACTAGCGGGAGCCGAGCAGTACTTC. The complete variable domain, with remaining parts taken from reference TRBV9 and TRBJ2-7, reads DSGVTQTPKHLITATGQRVTLRCSPRSGDLSVYWYQQSLDQGLQFLIQYYNGEERAKGNILERFSAQQFPDLHSELNLSSLELGDSALYFCASRGGRLAGAEQYFGPGTRLTVT.